This TCR beta chain was recovered during a study of cytomegalovirus exposure and HLA in healthy donors. Study results and limitations: It has been reported that TCR beta sequences accurately predicted the HLA-A and HLA-B alleles of most subjects. Altogether, 160 or so TCR beta chains were recorded as cytomegalovirus-associated. For most TCR beta V segments, an earlier analysis put the productive rate at about 90% or about 30% of the time. An ancestry cluster, one associated with Asian ancestry, reportedly showed fewer N-insertions than the 666-donor mean in a later analysis.

Trimming left V 3 bases short and J 3 bases short, with 8 bases between. The CDR3 loop spans 13 amino acids. CDR1 is MNHEY and CDR2 is SMNVEV in the germline V gene (reference sequence). A few counts support this clone. The antigen remains unidentified. This PCR relied on a set of 60 Vbeta primers and 13 Jbeta primers. TCRdb keeps only in-frame clones here, not all; method: immunoSEQ multiplex PCR. Altogether 130,000 to 150,000 clones are present, under 80% being singletons, with the ten largest covering 2.5% to 3.5%. The chain employs TRBV27 and TRBJ1-1; D remains unclear. The material sequenced was PBMCs. The clonotype originates from a male donor in good health and CMV-seronegative. This chain's CDR3 is CASSFERYTEAFF. The DNA of the CDR3 is TGTGCCAGCAGTTTCGAGCGTTACACTGAAGCTTTCTTT.